The present T cell receptor beta chain was sequenced within a study of blood T cell repertoires in COVID-19. The germline gives CDR1 MGHRA, CDR2 YSYEKL. The CDR3 loop spans 16 amino acids. Trimming took 1 base from V and 2 from J, leaving 12 bases between them. Sequencing used immunoSEQ multiplex PCR; TCRdb keeps in-frame clones, though not all of them. Of a few hundred thousand clones listed, roughly 90% are singletons. Cohort 3 recovered donors had two negative PCRs, clearance, or symptom resolution. The chain links TRBV4-1 to TRBJ1-3; D is undetermined. The clonotype comes from a woman younger than 45 who had recovered from COVID-19. Sequenced input: PBMCs or T cells enriched from blood (not recorded which). The CDR3 here is CASSQGAELAGNTIYF. The CDR3 coding sequence is TGCGCCAGCAGCCAAGGTGCAGAATTGGCTGGAAACACCATATATTTT.